Listed here are 14 T cell receptor beta chains from one sample, sequenced in a study of T cell changes during pregnancy in multiple sclerosis (dated by TCRdb to the late 2010s). The method was the immunoSEQ multiplex PCR assay. This immuneACCESS table, as held by TCRdb, lists in-frame sequences with V and J called but not all clones. Of the missing ones, under half trace to an unresolved V gene in checked studies; the others have no known cause. Present in this sample are roughly 20,000 clones, 87% of which were seen just once. The biggest ten clones account for roughly 13% of the sample. This material consisted of CD8+ T cells from peripheral blood mononuclear cells, taken in the third trimester of pregnancy. Receptor source: a female donor in good health, enrolled as a control in a pregnancy study.

The chain joins TRBV5-1 to TRBJ2-1, with TRBD1 matching 7 bases. Germline lookup yields CDR1 SGHRS and CDR2 YFSETQ. The CDR3 extends over 16 amino acids. Germline trimming cut 5 bases from V and 3 bases from J; bases unmatched to any gene: 11. The CDR3 loop is CASRSTGTELYNEQFF. In DNA form, the CDR3 reads TGCGCCAGCAGATCGACCGGGACAGAACTCTACAATGAGCAGTTCTTC.

V is TRBV19 and J is TRBJ2-3; D uncertain. Trimming stripped 3 bases from V and 1 base from J, with 8 bases between. This CDR3 comprises 14 residues. Germline-derived CDR1 and CDR2 are LNHDA and SQIVND (reference sequence). The CDR3 spells CASSMMARTDTQYF. Here the CDR3 DNA reads TGTGCCAGTAGTATGATGGCCCGCACAGATACGCAGTATTTT.

This CDR3 is CASSFFSSYGYTF. DNA for the CDR3: TGTGCCAGCAGCTTCTTTAGCTCCTATGGCTACACCTTC. V usage is TRBV7-9 and J usage is TRBJ1-2; D not resolved. Germline V lookup: CDR1 SEHNR, CDR2 FQNEAQ (reference sequence). The CDR3 is 13 residues long. Trimming left V 3 bases short and J 4 bases short, with 9 bases between.

This clone was detected only once. V is TRBV6-1 and J is TRBJ2-5, with 7 bases lining up with TRBD2. CDR3 length: 15 residues. V lost 2 bases and J lost 4; bases outside the gene matches: 7. The germline V gene has CDR1 MNHNS and CDR2 SASEGT. This chain's CDR3 is CASSEMDGGLETQYF. The DNA of the CDR3 is TGTGCCAGCAGTGAAATGGACGGGGGGTTAGAGACCCAGTACTTC.

The CDR3 DNA follows: TGTGCCAGCAGCGGACTAGCGGGTCTGTATGAGCAGTTCTTC. Translating gives CASSGLAGLYEQFF. The chain recombines TRBV7-9 with TRBJ2-1, with 11 bases that match TRBD2. V lost 5 bases, J lost 8 bases, and 5 bases stayed unmatched. The CDR3 is 14 residues long. Germline V gives CDR1 SEHNR, CDR2 FQNEAQ (reference sequence).

The CDR3 region is CAGRPEGYPYNEQFF. DNA for the CDR3: TGTGCCGGGAGGCCCGAGGGGTATCCCTACAATGAGCAGTTCTTC. The J gene is TRBJ2-1, the V gene TRBV21-1; the D segment call TRBD2 is taken from the table without a DNA check. TRBV21-1 is flagged as a pseudogene. The CDR3 is made up of 15 amino acids.

This sequence joins TRBV28 and TRBJ1-5; tentatively, D is TRBD1 (5 bases). Germline V gene sequence: CDR1 MDHEN, CDR2 SYDVKM. The CDR3 spans 14 residues. V was pared by 2 bases and J by 2 bases, with 7 bases between. The CDR3 is CASSLRRGNQPQHF. Written as DNA, the CDR3 is TGTGCCAGCAGTTTACGCAGGGGCAATCAGCCCCAGCATTTT.

Points on this clone: In the same sample, other DNA sequences code for this CDR3. The rearrangement links TRBV29-1 to TRBJ2-7; possibly TRBD1 for D (6 bases). In germline, CDR1 is SQVTM, CDR2 ANQGSEA. The CDR3 spans 12 residues. Between the trimmed V and J ends, which lost 6 bases and 1 base, there was a span of 10 bases. CDR3 sequence: CSVLGQSYEQYF. The CDR3 nucleotides read TGCAGCGTCCTAGGACAGTCCTACGAGCAGTACTTC.

The chain employs TRBV19 and TRBJ1-5, with TRBD1 identical over 9 bases. The CDR3 length is 15 residues. The V gene end was trimmed by 9 bases and the J gene end by 4 bases; junction bases not matched to a gene: 10. Germline CDR1 is LNHDA and CDR2 is SQIVND (reference sequence). The CDR3 region is CASTTGGARNQPQHF. The CDR3 nucleotides are TGTGCCAGCACCACAGGGGGCGCCCGGAATCAGCCCCAGCATTTT.

This chain connects TRBV18 to TRBJ1-4; 10 bases line up with TRBD1. J was trimmed by 6 bases and V by 3 bases; bases with no gene match: 1. This CDR3 spans 14 amino acids. CDR1 is KGHSH and CDR2 is LQKENI in the germline V gene. CDR3 coding DNA: TGTGCCAGCTCACCCGGACAGGGGGATGAAAAACTGTTTTTT. Amino acid sequence: CASSPGQGDEKLFF.

The chain combines TRBV27 with TRBJ2-7, with 9 bases matching TRBD1. CDR3 length: 14 amino acids. The V gene end was trimmed by 4 bases and the J gene end by 4 bases; junction bases not matched to a gene: 5. Looked up from germline, CDR1 is MNHEY and CDR2 is SMNVEV (reference sequence). The CDR3 nucleotides read TGTGCCAGCAGTTGGGCGACAGGGGGTTACGAGCAGTACTTC. Its protein is CASSWATGGYEQYF.

The chain is built from TRBV4-3 and TRBJ1-2; no clear D gene. V was pared by 1 base and J by 5 bases, with 11 bases between. Germline CDR1 is LGHNA and CDR2 is YSLEER. This CDR3 spans 14 amino acids. The chain's CDR3 is CASSQVPWRYGYTF. CDR3 coding DNA: TGCGCCAGCAGCCAAGTTCCCTGGCGGTATGGCTACACCTTC.

CDR3 amino acids: CASSLAGTSGRETQYF. The CDR3 bases are TGTGCCAGCAGCTTAGCCGGGACTAGCGGGAGAGAGACCCAGTACTTC. This sequence joins TRBV7-8 and TRBJ2-5; 14 bases agree with TRBD2. This CDR3 region has 16 residues. Trimming cost V 0 bases and J 4 bases; bases outside gene matches: 1. Germline V gene data show CDR1 as SGHVS and CDR2 as FQNEAQ.

The J gene is TRBJ2-3, the V gene TRBV9; 12 positions match TRBD2. The CDR3 sequence is 16 residues long. With V trimmed by 2 bases and J by 4 bases, 5 bases remained unmatched. The V gene's germline CDR1 is SGDLS and CDR2 YYNGEE. The chain's CDR3 is CASSVRLAGGADTQYF. CDR3 DNA sequence: TGTGCCAGCAGCGTTCGGCTAGCGGGAGGGGCAGATACGCAGTATTTT.